The subject of this entry is one T cell receptor (beta chain). Its antigen is not identified. This CDR3 has 13 amino acids. Per germline, CDR1 ENHRY and CDR2 SYGVKD. UMI-labeled 5' RACE TRB cDNA libraries were prepared from the cells. TCRdb re-called the 5' RACE reads; one entry per CDR3 protein, DNA not given. The sample totals roughly 110,000 distinct CDR3 sequences; its top ten clones hold more than 0.3%. These data are taken from a study of CXCR3-negative and CXCR3-positive naive CD8 T cells. Study outcomes and limitations: After cryopreservation, expression of CXCR3 was partially reduced, and most assays were run with fresh PBMCs. Similar TRBV-TRBJ gene usage was seen in naive CXCR3-negative and CXCR3-positive cells, but not in memory cells. Hydrophobicity of TRB CDR3s was greater in CXCR3-positive naive cells than in CXCR3-negative naive cells.

The TCR was taken from a human donor in good health. Some clones in this sample may be carry-over from other donors' samples. Sequencing was done on a sample of naive CXCR3+ CD8+ T cells from blood. Subset specified: CD45RO-CCR7+CD27+CD95- naive CD8+ T cells expressing CXCR3 (TNR3+). The chain has TRBV10-3 and TRBJ1-1; the D gene TCRdb calls, TRBD1, cannot be checked with no DNA. CDR3 sequence: CAIRTGVNTEAFF.